The rows below give T cell receptor beta chains drawn from one sample of a study of shared clonotypes between healthy human individuals. The assay was immunoSEQ multiplex PCR, and TCRdb's table has in-frame clones only and misses some. The sample lists 2 million to 2.5 million clones, approximately 95% occurring once. Source material: naive CD4+ T cells from PBMCs. Receptors originate from a man between 18 and 29 years old in good health. Some clones in this sample may be carry-over from other donors' samples. CDR3s include the opening cysteine and the closing phenylalanine or tryptophan. The D gene is left open where the match is weak. Clone sizes are given selectively: once, few, many, or a class where the clone is expanded.

clone_size	d_call	j_call	v_call	cdr3_nt	cdr3_aa
once	NA	TRBJ2-2	TRBV19	TGTGCCAGTACAAGGGCAGCGAACACCGGGGAGCTGTTTTTT	CASTRAANTGELFF
once	NA	TRBJ2-7	TRBV11-2	TGTGCCAGCAGCTTAGTTGACGAGCAGTACTTC	CASSLVDEQYF
NA	NA	TRBJ1-4	TRBV5-1	TGCGCCAGCAGCTTGGCAGGGTCAGGAAAACTGTTTTTT	CASSLAGSGKLFF
NA	NA	TRBJ1-4	TRBV4-2	TGTGCCAGCAGCCCAGCGGTCTTAATTAATGAAAAACTGTTTTTT	CASSPAVLINEKLFF
NA	NA	TRBJ1-5	TRBV7-8	TGTGCCAGCAGCCCACCGGGGACTAGTTCCTTCCCCCAGCATTTT	CASSPPGTSSFPQHF
NA	NA	TRBJ2-1	TRBV5-1	TGCGCCAGCTCCCTAGGGACATCCTACAATGAGCAGTTCTTC	CASSLGTSYNEQFF
NA	NA	TRBJ1-5	TRBV18	TGTGCCAGCTCGCCAGACAGGTTCCAGCCCCAGCATTTT	CASSPDRFQPQHF
few	NA	TRBJ1-5	TRBV2	TGTGCCAGCAGTGAGGGTCGGGGGAATCAGCCCCAGCATTTT	CASSEGRGNQPQHF
NA	NA	TRBJ1-1	TRBV4-3	TGCGCCAGCAGCCAAGTACCCGGGTCGGCAAATGAAGCTTTCTTT	CASSQVPGSANEAFF
NA	TRBD1	TRBJ1-1	TRBV7-7	TGTGCCAGCAGCCCCGGGACAGGGGGCACTGAAGCTTTCTTT	CASSPGTGGTEAFF
NA	NA	TRBJ2-3	TRBV10-3	TGTGCCATCAGTGATACAGGGACAGATACGCAGTATTTT	CAISDTGTDTQYF
NA	TRBD1	TRBJ1-1	TRBV5-1	TGCGCCAGCAGCTTGATGACAGGGGGCAATACTGAAGCTTTCTTT	CASSLMTGGNTEAFF
NA	TRBD2	TRBJ2-2	TRBV27	TGTGCCAGCACCGCCACCCCACTAGCGGGAGGAGCCGGGGAGCTGTTTTTT	CASTATPLAGGAGELFF
NA	NA	TRBJ2-7	TRBV7-8	TGTGCCAGCAGCCTCGCCCCCAGGTCCTACGAGCAGTACTTC	CASSLAPRSYEQYF
NA	TRBD2	TRBJ2-1	TRBV11-1	TGTGCCAGCAGCTTGGGTAGCGGGAGTTTCAATGAGCAGTTCTTC	CASSLGSGSFNEQFF
NA	TRBD2	TRBJ2-7	TRBV11-2	TGTGCCAGCAGCTTGAGAGCGGGAGGGCTCTACGAGCAGTACTTC	CASSLRAGGLYEQYF
NA	TRBD1	TRBJ1-1	TRBV7-3	TGTGCCAGCAGCTTACTGCAGGGGGGGACGGCTGAAGCTTTCTTT	CASSLLQGGTAEAFF
NA	TRBD2	TRBJ2-3	TRBV2	TGTGCCAGCAGTGTGCCGACCCCCGGGTTAGCGGGGTACACAGATACGCAGTATTTT	CASSVPTPGLAGYTDTQYF
NA	NA	TRBJ1-1	TRBV7-2	TGTGCCAGCAGCCTAAAAGGGGGGACTGAAGCTTTCTTT	CASSLKGGTEAFF
NA	NA	TRBJ1-4	TRBV28	TGTGCCAGCACAGATTCTAATGAAAAACTGTTTTTT	CASTDSNEKLFF
NA	NA	TRBJ1-4	TRBV6-1	TGTGCCAGCCGCAGGACGGCAACTAATGAAAAACTGTTTTTT	CASRRTATNEKLFF
NA	NA	TRBJ1-4	TRBV9	TGTGCCAGCAATACAGGGTTCAGCCTTCCCAATGAAAAACTGTTTTTT	CASNTGFSLPNEKLFF
NA	TRBD1	TRBJ2-1	TRBV12-5	TGTGCTAGTGGTTTGTTCCCCGGGGGACAGGAGTTCTTC	CASGLFPGGQEFF
NA	NA	TRBJ2-7	TRBV5-1	TGCGCCAGCTCGGTTCCGGGGAAGCCCTACGAGCAGTACTTC	CASSVPGKPYEQYF
NA	TRBD1	TRBJ1-1	TRBV11-2	TGTGCCAGCAGACCCGACCGGCAGGGGGCTAGAACTGAAGCTTTCTTT	CASRPDRQGARTEAFF
NA	NA	TRBJ1-3	TRBV28	TGTGCCAGCAGTTTCTCTAGGTCTGGAAACACCATATATTTT	CASSFSRSGNTIYF
few	TRBD1	TRBJ1-1	TRBV10-3	TGTGCCATCAGGGACGGGACAGGGTGGAACACTGAAGCTTTCTTT	CAIRDGTGWNTEAFF
NA	TRBD2	TRBJ2-2	TRBV7-3	TGTGCCAGCAGCTTAATAGGGACTAGCAACACCGGGGAGCTGTTTTTT	CASSLIGTSNTGELFF
NA	TRBD1	TRBJ2-6	TRBV13	TGTGCCAGCAGCATGACAGGGGGGGCCAACGTCCTGACTTTC	CASSMTGGANVLTF
NA	NA	TRBJ1-3	TRBV29-1	TGCAGCGTCGCCCAGGGCGTTGGAAACACCATATATTTT	CSVAQGVGNTIYF
NA	NA	TRBJ2-7	TRBV30	TGTGCCTGGAGACCTGATCCTTTCTTCGAGCAGTACTTC	CAWRPDPFFEQYF
NA	NA	TRBJ2-1	TRBV6-6	TGTGCCAGCAGTTTCCCTTTCGACTTGGGCAATGAGCAGTTCTTC	CASSFPFDLGNEQFF
few	NA	TRBJ1-5	TRBV6-4	TGTGCCAGCAGTGACGGACAGCATCAGCCCCAGCATTTT	CASSDGQHQPQHF
NA	NA	TRBJ2-5	TRBV11-2	TGTGCCAGCAGCATTAGGGCGGGCAGGGCAGAGACCCAGTACTTC	CASSIRAGRAETQYF
NA	NA	TRBJ1-2	TRBV5-7	TGTGCCAGCAGCCTGGACAGAAGAGACTACTTACACTATGGCTACACCTTC	CASSLDRRDYLHYGYTF
NA	NA	TRBJ2-2	TRBV7-2	TGTGCCAGCACTCCCCTCCGGGGGTCAGTCGGGGAGCTGTTTTTT	CASTPLRGSVGELFF
NA	NA	TRBJ2-6	TRBV6-1	TGTGCCAGCAGTGAACAGGGGCCCCTCTCTGGGGCCAACGTCCTGACTTTC	CASSEQGPLSGANVLTF
once	TRBD1	TRBJ2-2	TRBV5-1	TGCGCCAGCAGCTTGTCGGGACAGGTATTGCCCGGGGAGCTGTTTTTT	CASSLSGQVLPGELFF
NA	NA	TRBJ1-1	TRBV7-3	TGTGCCAGCAGCAACGGGGAGCAGGTCGCAGCTTTCTTT	CASSNGEQVAAFF
NA	TRBD2	TRBJ2-3	TRBV5-1	TGCGCCAGCAGCTTTGGGACTAGCCCCTCCGCCGGAACGGATACGCAGTATTTT	CASSFGTSPSAGTDTQYF
NA	NA	TRBJ1-1	TRBV19	TGTGCCAGTAGTATAGGCCGCGGCACTGAAGCTTTCTTT	CASSIGRGTEAFF
NA	TRBD1	TRBJ1-4	TRBV7-2	TGTGCCAGCAGCCGACAGGGGTTCAATGAAAAACTGTTTTTT	CASSRQGFNEKLFF
NA	NA	TRBJ1-1	TRBV6-6	TGTGCCAGCAGTTACTATAGGGACACTGAAGCTTTCTTT	CASSYYRDTEAFF
NA	NA	TRBJ2-3	TRBV5-4	TGTGCCAGCAGCTTGGTGAGCACAGATACGCAGTATTTT	CASSLVSTDTQYF
NA	NA	TRBJ1-1	TRBV7-9	TGTGCCAGCAGCTTATGGGGTCCTGAAGCTTTCTTT	CASSLWGPEAFF
NA	NA	TRBJ1-1	TRBV6-6	TGTGCCAGCAGTTACTTAGGGGACGGGCCTGAAGCTTTCTTT	CASSYLGDGPEAFF
NA	TRBD1	TRBJ2-7	TRBV11-1	TGTGCCAGCAGCTTAGCCCGGGACAGGAGCTACGAGCAGTACTTC	CASSLARDRSYEQYF
NA	TRBD1	TRBJ1-3	TRBV28	TGTGCCAGCAGGCAGACAGGGGGGGGAAACACCATATATTTT	CASRQTGGGNTIYF
NA	TRBD1	TRBJ2-2	TRBV5-4	TGTGCCAGCAGCAACAGGGGCACCGGGGAGCTGTTTTTT	CASSNRGTGELFF
NA	NA	TRBJ2-7	TRBV6-4	TGTGCCAGCAGTGACCGCAGGAAAGAATCCTACGAGCAGTACTTC	CASSDRRKESYEQYF
NA	NA	TRBJ2-7	TRBV7-3	TGTGCCAGCAGCTTAATAATGGGTTACGAGCAGTACTTC	CASSLIMGYEQYF
once	TRBD1	TRBJ2-1	TRBV6-5	TGTGCCAGCGGGACAGTTTACAATGAGCAGTTCTTC	CASGTVYNEQFF
NA	NA	TRBJ2-2	TRBV18	TGTGCCAGTGGGCCACCCAACACCGGGGAGCTGTTTTTT	CASGPPNTGELFF
NA	NA	TRBJ1-2	TRBV5-1	TGCGCCAGCGCTCCCCTCAGCGGAGACTATGGCTACACCTTC	CASAPLSGDYGYTF